Presented here are 6 T cell receptor beta chains from one specimen sequenced in a study of T-cell memory formation after mild COVID-19 (dated by TCRdb to the early 2020s). Libraries were constructed by 5' RACE. Sequenced on an Illumina NovaSeq 6000. Clones were called with MiXCR by TCRdb after fastp trimmed the public reads at Q25, and only in-frame beta chains were retained. Every entry covers one CDR3 protein and lists the most common genes and DNA from its rows. For this sample the table gives 120,000 to 150,000 distinct CDR3 sequences, of which 5.5% to 7% were detected only once. Together, the top ten hold more than 2% of the sample. Source material: PBMCs or a T cell subset sorted from them (not recorded which). The receptor source for this set is an adult woman who had mild COVID-19 (a few samples of this study predate the infection). The sample titles of this study are shuffled in the database, so cell type and time point are left out; the donor was told from shared clones.

This clonotype was recorded at least ten times. The chain employs TRBV7-2 and TRBJ2-2; 7 positions agree with TRBD2. Unmatched junction bases numbered 6, after V lost 0 bases and J lost 5 bases. Germline CDR1 is SGHTA and CDR2 is FQGNSA. The CDR3 spans 16 residues. The CDR3 reads CASSLAGGAVTGELFF. Here the CDR3 DNA reads TGTGCCAGCAGCTTAGCGGGAGGGGCGGTAACCGGGGAGCTGTTTTTT.

The table lists this clonotype with many counts. This chain uses TRBV4-1 with TRBJ2-4; possibly TRBD1 or TRBD2 for D (5 bases each). V was cut by 0 bases and J by 9 bases, with 12 bases left in between. The germline CDR1 and CDR2 sequences are MGHRA and YSYEKL. The CDR3 totals 14 residues. The CDR3 region is CASSQESTGGIQYF. The CDR3 bases are TGCGCCAGCAGCCAAGAGTCCACTGGGGGCATTCAGTACTTC.

This clonotype has only a few counts. V and J are TRBV7-9 and TRBJ1-3, with 8 bases aligning to TRBD1. The CDR3 is 16 residues long. Germline lookup yields CDR1 SEHNR and CDR2 FQNEAQ (reference sequence). The ends lost 5 bases at V and 0 bases at J; junction bases unmatched: 6. The CDR3 coding sequence is TGTGCCAGCAGCGCAGGGGGCCCCGTCTCTGGAAACACCATATATTTT. Amino acid sequence: CASSAGGPVSGNTIYF.

In this sample, this clonotype turned up many times. The chain couples TRBV27 to TRBJ2-2; D remains unclear. V shed 4 bases and J shed 0 bases, with 3 bases lying between them. CDR1 and CDR2 (germline): MNHEY, SMNVEV (reference sequence). This CDR3 spans 13 amino acids. DNA for the CDR3: TGTGCCAGCAGTTGGACGAACACCGGGGAGCTGTTTTTT. Amino acid sequence: CASSWTNTGELFF.

This clonotype has just a few counts. The J gene is TRBJ2-7, the V gene TRBV5-1; D remains ambiguous. The V end lost 3 bases, the J end lost 4 bases, and 8 bases lay between the germline ends. Per germline, CDR1 SGHRS and CDR2 YFSETQ. The CDR3 covers 12 residues. Written as DNA, the CDR3 is TGCGCCAGCAGCTCTGGAACTTACGAGCAGTACTTC. Translating gives CASSSGTYEQYF.

This clonotype appeared a few times. The chain has TRBV3-1 and TRBJ1-2; 7 bases line up with TRBD1. The CDR3 extends over 14 amino acids. Trimming at V came to 4 bases and at J to 2 bases, leaving 4 bases not matched to a gene. Germline values: CDR1 LGHDT, CDR2 YNNKEL (reference sequence). CDR3 loop: CASSPGQANYGYTF. Here the CDR3 DNA reads TGTGCCAGCAGCCCCGGACAGGCAAACTATGGCTACACCTTC.